This T cell receptor beta chain is drawn from a study of blood T cell repertoires in COVID-19. Study-level information: Acute and convalescent COVID-19 specimens originated in the United States, Italy and Spain. The cDNA or gDNA used as material had been derived from T cells, B-cell-depleted T cells, or PBMCs.

Looked up from germline, CDR1 is SGHDT and CDR2 is YYEEEE. Trimming took 0 bases from V and 10 from J; bases not matched to a gene: 11. CDR3 size: 16 residues. In the original analysis: Estimates of nucleated cell counts were drawn from the amplification of reference gene primers. The protocol was immunoSEQ multiplex PCR, while the TCRdb copy is restricted to in-frame clones and leaves out a portion. V and J calls and clone size are given by that table; D and trimming were obtained from the DNA. The sample lists fewer than 300,000 clones, more than 85% seen once, with approximately 2.1% in the top ten. Seattle enrolled patients during active infection and tracked them longitudinally.

The V call is TRBV5-6, the J call TRBJ2-1; 9 nucleotides line up with TRBD2. This sequence was found in a young woman with COVID-19, enrolled during active disease. The source material was peripheral blood. The DNA of the CDR3 is TGTGCCAGCAGCTTGGGCACGGGCCTAGCGGGACACGAGCAGTTCTTC. It translates to CASSLGTGLAGHEQFF.